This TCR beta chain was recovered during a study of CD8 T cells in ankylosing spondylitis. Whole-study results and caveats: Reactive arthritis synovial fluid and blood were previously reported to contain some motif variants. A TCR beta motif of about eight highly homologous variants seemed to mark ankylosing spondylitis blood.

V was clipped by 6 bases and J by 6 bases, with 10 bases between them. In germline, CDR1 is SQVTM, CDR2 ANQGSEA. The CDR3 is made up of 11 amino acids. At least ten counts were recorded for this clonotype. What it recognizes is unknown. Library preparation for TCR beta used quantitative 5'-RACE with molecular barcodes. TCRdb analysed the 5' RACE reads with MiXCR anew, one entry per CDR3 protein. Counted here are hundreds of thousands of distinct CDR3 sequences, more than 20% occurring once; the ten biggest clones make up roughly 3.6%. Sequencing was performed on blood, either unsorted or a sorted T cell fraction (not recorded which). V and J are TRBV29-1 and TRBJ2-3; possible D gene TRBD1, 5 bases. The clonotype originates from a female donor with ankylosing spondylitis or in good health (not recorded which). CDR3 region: CSVGEDDTQYF. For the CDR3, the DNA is TGCAGCGTAGGGGAAGACGATACGCAGTATTTT.